This is a list of T cell receptor beta chains from one sample in a study of blood T cells in healthy people across ages. TCRdb reprocessed the 5' RACE reads via MiXCR and lists one record per CDR3 protein. The sample includes around 1,700,000 distinct CDR3 sequences, 28% seen only once; the top ten take approximately 7.7%. Sequencing was done on a sample of blood. The receptors here all came from a woman in her twenties or thirties in good health. Both conserved end residues are part of each CDR3. The D gene is left open where the match is weak. The size entry is marked missing in some rows and otherwise reads once, few, many or a size class.

V: TRBV5-1; size: .; D: .; J: TRBJ1-2; DNA: TGCGCCAGCAGCTTGGGCCAGGGTTTAAACTATGGCTACACCTTC; CDR3: CASSLGQGLNYGYTF
V: TRBV7-2; size: .; D: .; J: TRBJ2-5; DNA: TGTGCCAGCAACGAGGGCGTGGGGCTGAAGACCCAGTACTTC; CDR3: CASNEGVGLKTQYF
V: TRBV27; size: .; D: .; J: TRBJ2-6; DNA: TGTGCCAGCAGCCGTTCCCGGGGCATAACTGGGGCCAACGTCCTGACTTTC; CDR3: CASSRSRGITGANVLTF
V: TRBV10-3; size: .; D: .; J: TRBJ2-5; DNA: TGTGCCATCAGGGGGGGACTTATGGGGACCCAGTACTTC; CDR3: CAIRGGLMGTQYF
V: TRBV15; size: many; D: .; J: TRBJ2-7; DNA: TGTGCCACCAGCAGAGAAAGAGGGTTCTCCTACGAGCAGTACTTC; CDR3: CATSRERGFSYEQYF
V: TRBV9; size: many; D: .; J: TRBJ2-7; DNA: TGTGCCAGCAGCGCCCGGGACACCACAACTACCTACGAGCAGTACTTC; CDR3: CASSARDTTTTYEQYF
V: TRBV6-4; size: .; D: TRBD1; J: TRBJ1-1; DNA: TGTCCCAGCAGCCAGGGACAGGGGTACACTGAAGCTTTCTTT; CDR3: CPSSQGQGYTEAFF
V: TRBV20-1; size: .; D: .; J: TRBJ2-3; DNA: TGCAGTGCTAAGGGACGGGCCACAGATACGCAGTATTTT; CDR3: CSAKGRATDTQYF
V: TRBV24-1; size: .; D: .; J: TRBJ2-7; DNA: TGTGCCACCGGGGGTGCGGGGAGCTACGAGCAGTACTTC; CDR3: CATGGAGSYEQYF
V: TRBV10-3; size: many; D: .; J: TRBJ2-5; DNA: TGTGCCATCAGCCCCGGGCAGGGACCCATGGGAGAGTACTTC; CDR3: CAISPGQGPMGEYF
V: TRBV7-2; size: .; D: .; J: TRBJ1-3; DNA: TGTGCCAGCAGCTTAGGACTGAGCTCTGGAAACACCATATATTTT; CDR3: CASSLGLSSGNTIYF
V: TRBV3-1; size: few; D: .; J: TRBJ2-1; DNA: TGTGCCAGCAGCCATGACCCACGAGTGAATGAGCAGTTCTTC; CDR3: CASSHDPRVNEQFF
V: TRBV2; size: few; D: TRBD2; J: TRBJ2-5; DNA: TGTGCCAGCACTGGCGGGGGTCAAGAGACCCAGTACTTC; CDR3: CASTGGGQETQYF
V: TRBV20-1; size: few; D: TRBD2; J: TRBJ2-7; DNA: TGCAGTGCCGGGGGACTAGCGGGATACGAGCAGTACTTC; CDR3: CSAGGLAGYEQYF
V: TRBV7-8; size: few; D: .; J: TRBJ1-5; DNA: TGTGCCAGCAGCTTAGGAAGAAACGGTCAGCCCCAGCATTTT; CDR3: CASSLGRNGQPQHF
V: TRBV7-9; size: .; D: TRBD2; J: TRBJ2-1; DNA: TGTGCCAGCAGCTTAGACGGACTAGGTATTTTGAATGAGCAGTTCTTC; CDR3: CASSLDGLGILNEQFF
V: TRBV24-1; size: few; D: TRBD1; J: TRBJ1-5; DNA: TGTGCCACCAGTGATGGGACAGGGGGCCATCAGCCCCAGCATTTT; CDR3: CATSDGTGGHQPQHF
V: TRBV12-5; size: few; D: .; J: TRBJ2-3; DNA: TGTGCTAGTGGTTTGGGAGGGGGGCCTTACACAGATACGCAGTATTTT; CDR3: CASGLGGGPYTDTQYF
V: TRBV5-6; size: .; D: .; J: TRBJ2-1; DNA: TGTGCCAGCAGCTTGGAAGCCAGGGGGGAAGATGAGCAGTTCTTC; CDR3: CASSLEARGEDEQFF
V: TRBV19; size: many; D: TRBD2; J: TRBJ2-7; DNA: TGTGCCAGCCGACGACTAGCGGGGGACTACGAGCAGTACTTC; CDR3: CASRRLAGDYEQYF
V: TRBV27; size: .; D: .; J: TRBJ2-5; DNA: TGTGCCAGCAGTTCCTACCCTCCGAGGAGGGGGGTGGAGACCCAGTACTTC; CDR3: CASSSYPPRRGVETQYF
V: TRBV12-3/TRBV12-4; size: few; D: TRBD2; J: TRBJ2-1; DNA: TGTGCCAGCAGTCCCCCTAAGCGGGAGGGACTCAATGAGCAGTTCTTC; CDR3: CASSPPKREGLNEQFF
V: TRBV20-1; size: few; D: TRBD1; J: TRBJ1-2; DNA: TGCAGTGCTGGGGACAGGTATAATGGCTACACCTTC; CDR3: CSAGDRYNGYTF
V: TRBV12-3/TRBV12-4; size: .; D: .; J: TRBJ1-2; DNA: TGTGCCAGCAGTTTAGAGCCTGCAATCTATGGCTACACCTTC; CDR3: CASSLEPAIYGYTF
V: TRBV5-1; size: few; D: .; J: TRBJ2-1; DNA: TGCGCCAGCAGCTTGCGTAGGGGGTATGAGCAGTTCTTC; CDR3: CASSLRRGYEQFF
V: TRBV6-2/TRBV6-3; size: .; D: .; J: TRBJ2-1; DNA: TGTGCCAGCAGTTACTCGTACGGGCGAGGCAATGAGCAGTTCTTC; CDR3: CASSYSYGRGNEQFF
V: TRBV7-8; size: few; D: TRBD1; J: TRBJ2-7; DNA: TGTGCCAGCAGCTTAAGGTCATCGGGGACAGTCTACGAGCAGTACTTC; CDR3: CASSLRSSGTVYEQYF
V: TRBV5-1; size: many; D: .; J: TRBJ2-1; DNA: TGCGCCAGCAGCCTGGGGGACATTGGGAATGAGCAGTTCTTC; CDR3: CASSLGDIGNEQFF
V: TRBV20-1; size: .; D: TRBD1; J: TRBJ1-5; DNA: TGCAGTGCGAGCAAACAGGGGTATCAGCCCCAGCATTTT; CDR3: CSASKQGYQPQHF
V: TRBV19; size: .; D: TRBD1; J: TRBJ2-7; DNA: TGTGCCAGTAGTCCCCCGGAAGGGACAGGGGGCGCCTACGAGCAGTACTTC; CDR3: CASSPPEGTGGAYEQYF
V: TRBV12-3/TRBV12-4; size: .; D: TRBD1; J: TRBJ2-5; DNA: TGTGCCAGCAGACCCGGGACAGGGGGCGTGCAGTACTTC; CDR3: CASRPGTGGVQYF
V: TRBV6-2/TRBV6-3; size: once; D: .; J: TRBJ2-3; DNA: TGTGCCAGCAGTTACATGACTCCTAGCACAGATACGCAGTATTTT; CDR3: CASSYMTPSTDTQYF
V: TRBV10-3; size: many; D: .; J: TRBJ2-5; DNA: TGTGCCATCAGTGAGGGGGCCCAAGAGACCCAGTACTTC; CDR3: CAISEGAQETQYF
V: TRBV9; size: .; D: .; J: TRBJ2-5; DNA: TGTGCCAGCAGCGTGGGGGGGCGCCACGGTGGTCAAGAGACCCAGTACTTC; CDR3: CASSVGGRHGGQETQYF
V: TRBV20-1; size: .; D: TRBD2; J: TRBJ2-5; DNA: TGCAGTGCTAGGGGGGGCGGGGGGCCCCAAGAGACCCAGTACTTC; CDR3: CSARGGGGPQETQYF
V: TRBV20-1; size: .; D: .; J: TRBJ2-2; DNA: TGCAGTGCTGGGCAGAGAGGCACCGGGGAGCTGTTTTTT; CDR3: CSAGQRGTGELFF
V: TRBV6-2/TRBV6-3; size: many; D: .; J: TRBJ2-3; DNA: TGTGCCAGCAGTTATTCGGGTTGGAAAGGGGCCCTAACGACAGATACGCAGTATTTT; CDR3: CASSYSGWKGALTTDTQYF
V: TRBV6-5; size: many; D: TRBD2; J: TRBJ2-3; DNA: TGTGCCAGCAGTTACTCTCTCGGAGCGGGGGGAGATACGCAGTATTTT; CDR3: CASSYSLGAGGDTQYF
V: TRBV5-1; size: .; D: .; J: TRBJ2-3; DNA: TGCGCCAGCAGCTTGTACGGGGACACAGATACGCAGTATTTT; CDR3: CASSLYGDTDTQYF
V: TRBV11-2; size: .; D: .; J: TRBJ1-3; DNA: TGTGCCAGCAGTCTACAACGCTCTGGAAACACCATATATTTT; CDR3: CASSLQRSGNTIYF
V: TRBV9; size: .; D: .; J: TRBJ2-4; DNA: TGTGCCAGCAGCGGTGGGACTGGTATAAGGGAGCAGTACTTC; CDR3: CASSGGTGIREQYF
V: TRBV20-1; size: few; D: .; J: TRBJ2-3; DNA: TGCAGTGCTAGTTCACAGATCGGGACTAGCACAGATACGCAGTATTTT; CDR3: CSASSQIGTSTDTQYF
V: TRBV5-1; size: .; D: .; J: TRBJ1-1; DNA: TGCGCCAGCTTCGACTTTCCCAGGGGCTCGAACACTGAAGCTTTCTTT; CDR3: CASFDFPRGSNTEAFF
V: TRBV12-3/TRBV12-4; size: few; D: TRBD1; J: TRBJ2-1; DNA: TGTGCCAGCACTCTGGGACAGGGCAATGAGCAGTTCTTC; CDR3: CASTLGQGNEQFF
V: TRBV20-1; size: few; D: .; J: TRBJ2-7; DNA: TGCAGTGCTGGGCGACTAGGACCCTACGAGCAGTACTTC; CDR3: CSAGRLGPYEQYF
V: TRBV20-1; size: .; D: TRBD2; J: TRBJ2-3; DNA: TGCAGTGCTATTCCCCGCGGGGGGGGAACCCTGGGTACGCAGTATTTT; CDR3: CSAIPRGGGTLGTQYF
V: TRBV6-6; size: many; D: .; J: TRBJ2-5; DNA: TGTGCCAGCAGTTACGACGGTGCTGAGGAGACCCAGTACTTC; CDR3: CASSYDGAEETQYF
V: TRBV7-9; size: .; D: .; J: TRBJ1-2; DNA: TGTGCCAGCACCTCATACGAGCGCTATGGCTACACCTTC; CDR3: CASTSYERYGYTF
V: TRBV7-2; size: few; D: TRBD2; J: TRBJ2-2; DNA: TGTGCCAGCAGCCCCCGGACTAGAACCGGGGAGCTGTTTTTT; CDR3: CASSPRTRTGELFF
V: TRBV6-5; size: many; D: .; J: TRBJ2-7; DNA: TGTGCCAGCAGTAGGGACCTACAACGTGGGGAGTACTTC; CDR3: CASSRDLQRGEYF
V: TRBV2; size: many; D: .; J: TRBJ2-1; DNA: TGTGCCAGCAGCAGGGCCCTCGGCAATGAGCAGTTCTTC; CDR3: CASSRALGNEQFF
V: TRBV10-3; size: .; D: .; J: TRBJ2-4; DNA: TGTGCCATCAGTGGTGGGGACCGTCAGTACTTC; CDR3: CAISGGDRQYF